The subject of this entry is one T cell receptor (beta chain). Its antigen is currently unknown. The PCR used 60 Vbeta and 13 Jbeta primers. Sequencing used immunoSEQ multiplex PCR; TCRdb keeps in-frame clones, though not all of them. The record lists tens of thousands of clones, of which the ten most abundant hold around 12%. These data are taken from a study of cytomegalovirus exposure and HLA in healthy donors. Study-level points and caveats: A list of roughly 180 TCR beta chains associated with cytomegalovirus was given.

This CDR3 is built from 15 residues. V was clipped by 2 bases and J by 8 bases, with 18 bases between them. Germline CDR1 and CDR2: MNHNS and SASEGT. The sample was PBMCs. The gene calls are TRBV6-1 and TRBJ1-2; D gene ambiguous. This sequence was found in a man between 18 and 29 years old in good health and CMV-seropositive. The CDR3 sequence is CASSESGRLFEGYTF. Here the CDR3 DNA reads TGTGCCAGCAGTGAATCAGGCCGGCTATTCGAGGGCTACACCTTC.